This TCR beta chain was found in a study of PD-1 blockade in classical Hodgkin lymphoma. Background on the study: The patients were dosed with nivolumab 3 mg/kg, infused intravenously every 2 weeks.

Each patient's relapse followed autologous stem cell transplantation, and brentuximab vedotin exposure varied. Assay: immunoSEQ multiplex PCR; the TCRdb copy retains only in-frame clones and omits some. The sample records 45,000 or so clones, roughly 73% being singletons. Worth noting for this clone: Its matching antigen is unknown.

General observations from the study: It was among complete responders that baseline diversity resembled that of newly diagnosed patients. Reasons behind the repertoire differences stay unclear, perhaps disease activity or earlier therapy.

The sequence was collected from a human donor with classical Hodgkin lymphoma. The sample consisted of peripheral blood mononuclear cells (PBMCs), taken at baseline.

This chain's CDR3 is CAWKTTGYEQYF. Here the CDR3 DNA reads TGTGCCTGGAAGACGACCGGGTACGAGCAGTACTTC. V gene TRBV30 combines with J gene TRBJ2-7; D is uncertain. This CDR3 spans 12 amino acids. Germline V lookup: CDR1 GTSNPN, CDR2 SVGIG (reference sequence). V lost 4 bases, J lost 4 bases, and 11 bases lay in between. Drawing the rest from reference TRBV30 and TRBJ2-7, the complete variable domain is SQTIHQWPATLVQPVGSPLSLECTVEGTSNPNLYWYRQAAGRGLQLLFYSVGIGQISSEVPQNLSASRPQDRQFILSSKKLLLSDSGFYLCAWKTTGYEQYFGPGTRLTVT.